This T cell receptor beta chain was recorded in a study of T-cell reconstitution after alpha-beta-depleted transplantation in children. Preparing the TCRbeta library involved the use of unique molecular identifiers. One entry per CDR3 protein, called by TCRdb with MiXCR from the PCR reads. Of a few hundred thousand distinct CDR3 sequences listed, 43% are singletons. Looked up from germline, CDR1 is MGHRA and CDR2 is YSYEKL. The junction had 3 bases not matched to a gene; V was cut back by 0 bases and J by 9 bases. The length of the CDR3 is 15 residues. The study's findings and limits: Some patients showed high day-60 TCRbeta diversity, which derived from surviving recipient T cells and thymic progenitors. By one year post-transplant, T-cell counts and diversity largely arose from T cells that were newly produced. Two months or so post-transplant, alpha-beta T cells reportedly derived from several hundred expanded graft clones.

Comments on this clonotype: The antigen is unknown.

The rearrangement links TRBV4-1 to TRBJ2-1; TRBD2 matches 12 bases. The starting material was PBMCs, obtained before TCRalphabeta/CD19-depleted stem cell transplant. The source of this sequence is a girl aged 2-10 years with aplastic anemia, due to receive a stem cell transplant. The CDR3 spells CASSQDGGLAGEQFF. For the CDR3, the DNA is TGCGCCAGCAGCCAAGATGGGGGACTAGCGGGTGAGCAGTTCTTC.